A selection of T cell receptor beta chains follows, all from one sample in a study of blood T cell repertoires in COVID-19. Profiling relied on immunoSEQ multiplex PCR, and the TCRdb table lists in-frame clones only, not all of them. In the table there are over 350,000 clones, 88% of which are singletons. Sequences were obtained from PBMCs or T cells enriched from blood (not recorded which). These TCRs come from a woman aged 18-29 years who had recovered from COVID-19. Both conserved end residues are part of each CDR3. The D gene is left open where the match is weak. Size is omitted from some rows. Given values are once, few, many or a class for expanded clones.

- | TRBJ1-2 | TRBV28 | - | TGTGCCAGCAGTTTCGGGAACCCCACGGTGTATGGCTACACCTTC | CASSFGNPTVYGYTF
- | TRBJ1-1 | TRBV27 | - | TGTGCCAGCAGTTTATCGGCCAGGGAAGGGGACACTGAAGCTTTCTTT | CASSLSAREGDTEAFF
- | TRBJ1-5 | TRBV10-2 | - | TGCGCCAGCAGTGACAACTTAGGAGGAGGTCAGCCCCAGCATTTT | CASSDNLGGGQPQHF
- | TRBJ2-1 | TRBV9 | - | TGTGCCAGCAGCGCCAGCCGGGACTCGAGCGCCGGTGAGCAGTTCTTC | CASSASRDSSAGEQFF
- | TRBJ2-7 | TRBV5-4 | - | TGTGCCAGCAGCTTCTCTGAGAGGTACGAGCAGTACTTC | CASSFSERYEQYF
TRBD1 | TRBJ2-7 | TRBV19 | - | TGTGCCAGTAGTATGTCAGGGACAGCCTACGAGCAGTACTTC | CASSMSGTAYEQYF
TRBD1 | TRBJ2-1 | TRBV6-4 | - | TGTGCCAGCAGTGACGGGACAGATCCTTTTAATGAGCAGTTCTTC | CASSDGTDPFNEQFF
TRBD2 | TRBJ2-5 | TRBV4-1 | few | TGCGCCAGCAGCCAAGGGACTAGGGAGACCCAGTACTTC | CASSQGTRETQYF
- | TRBJ1-5 | TRBV7-9 | - | TGTGCCAGCAGCATGGCCAATCAGCCCCAGCATTTT | CASSMANQPQHF
TRBD2 | TRBJ2-4 | TRBV19 | - | TGTGCCAGTAGTATGGCGGCGGGGGGCCGGGTATACATTCAGTACTTC | CASSMAAGGRVYIQYF
- | TRBJ2-1 | TRBV6-2/TRBV6-3 | - | TGTGCCAGCAGCCCCGGGACTCCCCTCCCCCACAATGAGCAGTTCTTC | CASSPGTPLPHNEQFF
TRBD1 | TRBJ2-7 | TRBV3-1/TRBV3-2 | - | TGTGCCAGCAGCCTAGGACAGGGGACCTCCTACGAGCAGTACTTC | CASSLGQGTSYEQYF
- | TRBJ1-3 | TRBV29-1 | - | TGCAGCGTTGAATGGCAGGGGGGAAACACCATATATTTT | CSVEWQGGNTIYF
- | TRBJ2-5 | TRBV3-1/TRBV3-2 | - | TGTGCCAGCAGCCCCTCTGGCGGGGTCGGGGAGACCCAGTACTTC | CASSPSGGVGETQYF
- | TRBJ2-1 | TRBV5-1 | - | TGCGCCAGCAGCTTCGCCTTAACAGGGGAGGAGGTCTTC | CASSFALTGEEVF
- | TRBJ1-4 | TRBV5-4 | - | TGTGCCAGCAGCTTGGTAGGAACAGACGCGGGTGAAAAACTGTTTTTT | CASSLVGTDAGEKLFF
TRBD1 | TRBJ1-1 | TRBV5-1 | - | TGCGCCAGCAGCCCCAAGACAGGGGGATCCACTGAAGCTTTCTTT | CASSPKTGGSTEAFF
- | TRBJ1-4 | TRBV9 | - | TGTGCCAGCACTTACTCCTACAGGGATGATGAAAAACTGTTTTTT | CASTYSYRDDEKLFF
- | TRBJ2-4 | TRBV4-1 | - | TGCGCCAGCAGCCAAGGCCGGGACTTTAGAAACATTCAGTACTTC | CASSQGRDFRNIQYF
- | TRBJ2-2 | TRBV5-1 | - | TGCGCCAGCAATATAGGGGCAGCGAACACCGGGGAGCTGTTTTTT | CASNIGAANTGELFF
- | TRBJ1-2 | TRBV27 | - | TGTGCCAGCAGTTCCCGGGACACCCTGGGAGGCTACACCTTC | CASSSRDTLGGYTF
- | TRBJ1-4 | TRBV7-9 | - | TGTGCCAGCACCTATTCGGCCGGCGGAAAACTGTTTTTT | CASTYSAGGKLFF
TRBD1 | TRBJ1-2 | TRBV2 | - | TGTGCCAGCAGCGAGGGACAGGGGGCTGTTGGCTACACCTTC | CASSEGQGAVGYTF
- | TRBJ2-7 | TRBV5-6 | - | TGTGCCAGCAGCCCGGGGGACAGCTACGAGCAGTACTTC | CASSPGDSYEQYF
TRBD1 | TRBJ1-2 | TRBV7-9 | once | TGTGCCATCGCCGGGACAGCTAACTATGGCTACACCTTC | CAIAGTANYGYTF
- | TRBJ2-7 | TRBV4-1 | - | TGCGCCAGCAGCCACCGGGGGTACGAGCAGTACTTC | CASSHRGYEQYF
- | TRBJ2-7 | TRBV6-2/TRBV6-3 | - | TGTGCCAGCAGCGAGGGGGGGGAGCAGTACTTC | CASSEGGEQYF
- | TRBJ1-2 | TRBV11-2 | - | TGTGCCAGCAGCTTAGACCCCAGGGGCTATGGCTACACCTTC | CASSLDPRGYGYTF
- | TRBJ1-6 | TRBV4-3 | - | TGCGCCAGCAGCCAAGAGGGGGCGGGCAATTCACCCCTCCACTTT | CASSQEGAGNSPLHF
TRBD2 | TRBJ2-3 | TRBV3-1/TRBV3-2 | - | TGTGCCAGCAGCCAAAAGGCTAGCGGGGGCCAAAGCACAGATACGCAGTATTTT | CASSQKASGGQSTDTQYF
TRBD1 | TRBJ2-7 | TRBV19 | - | TGTGCCAGTAGCAGGACAGGCAGCTCCTACGAGCAGTACTTC | CASSRTGSSYEQYF
- | TRBJ2-3 | TRBV7-8 | once | TGTGCCAGCAGCCACGATCCGGGGTTGGGGCGGGGAGGCACAGATACGCAGTATTTT | CASSHDPGLGRGGTDTQYF
- | TRBJ2-5 | TRBV11-2 | - | TGTGCCAGCAGCCGAGCGGAGGGGGAGACCCAGTACTTC | CASSRAEGETQYF
- | TRBJ2-1 | TRBV9 | - | TGTGCCAGCGGGGTAGGGCTTGAGCAGTTCTTC | CASGVGLEQFF
- | TRBJ2-5 | TRBV2 | - | TGTGCCAGCAGTGGGCTAGAACCGCGGGAGACCCAGTACTTC | CASSGLEPRETQYF
TRBD1 | TRBJ1-1 | TRBV28 | - | TGTGCCAGCAGTCCCGGGACAGGGATAGCTTTCTTT | CASSPGTGIAFF
- | TRBJ1-2 | TRBV2 | - | TGTGCCAGCAGGGGAGGGCAGGTCGGTGGCTACACCTTC | CASRGGQVGGYTF
- | TRBJ2-5 | TRBV28 | - | TGTGCCAGCACCCCGGGGGGCCTAGAGACCCAGTACTTC | CASTPGGLETQYF
TRBD1 | TRBJ1-5 | TRBV7-2 | - | TGTGCCAGCAGCTTAGTGGCAGGGGGTGGTCAGCCCCAGCATTTT | CASSLVAGGGQPQHF
- | TRBJ2-3 | TRBV5-1 | - | TGCGCCAGCAGCTTGGCCGTCGCAGATACGCAGTATTTT | CASSLAVADTQYF
- | TRBJ1-5 | TRBV2 | - | TGTGCCACCAGCGGGGGGATAGGGGGCAATCAGCCCCAGCATTTT | CATSGGIGGNQPQHF
TRBD1 | TRBJ2-3 | TRBV6-5 | - | TGTGCCAGCAAAAGGACAGGGATGGGAGATACGCAGTATTTT | CASKRTGMGDTQYF
TRBD2 | TRBJ2-3 | TRBV10-3 | - | TGTGCCATCAGTGCCGAGCGGGGGGGAACCGATACGCAGTATTTT | CAISAERGGTDTQYF
TRBD1 | TRBJ2-7 | TRBV29-1 | - | TGCAGCGTTGAAGTTTGGGGACAGGGTTCCTACGAGCAGTACTTC | CSVEVWGQGSYEQYF
TRBD2 | TRBJ2-7 | TRBV20-1 | once | TGCAGTGCTAGTACGGGGGGATCCTACGAGCAGTACTTC | CSASTGGSYEQYF
- | TRBJ1-3 | TRBV24-1 | - | TGTGCCACCAGTGACCGCGCCGGAAACACCATATATTTT | CATSDRAGNTIYF